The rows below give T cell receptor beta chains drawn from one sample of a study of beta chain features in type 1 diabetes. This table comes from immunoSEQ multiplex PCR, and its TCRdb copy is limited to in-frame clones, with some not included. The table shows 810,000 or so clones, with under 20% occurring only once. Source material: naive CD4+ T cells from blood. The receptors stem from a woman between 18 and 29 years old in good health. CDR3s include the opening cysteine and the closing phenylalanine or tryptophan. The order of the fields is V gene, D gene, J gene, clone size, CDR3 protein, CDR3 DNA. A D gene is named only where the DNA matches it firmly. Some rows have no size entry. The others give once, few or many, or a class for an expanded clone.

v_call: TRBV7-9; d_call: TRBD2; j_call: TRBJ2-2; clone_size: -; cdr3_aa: CASSRGLEVGELFF; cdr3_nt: TGTGCCAGCAGCCGGGGACTAGAGGTCGGGGAGCTGTTTTTT
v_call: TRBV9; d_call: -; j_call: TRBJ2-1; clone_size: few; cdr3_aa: CASSASYNEQFF; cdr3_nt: TGTGCCAGCAGCGCTAGCTACAATGAGCAGTTCTTC
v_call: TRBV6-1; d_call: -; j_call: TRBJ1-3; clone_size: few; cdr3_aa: CASSEARGPSGNTIYF; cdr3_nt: TGTGCCAGCAGTGAAGCGCGGGGTCCCTCTGGAAACACCATATATTTT
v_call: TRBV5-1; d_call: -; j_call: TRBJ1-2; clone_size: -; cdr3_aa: CASSLGQLAGYTF; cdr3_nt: TGCGCCAGCAGCTTGGGACAGCTCGCTGGCTACACCTTC
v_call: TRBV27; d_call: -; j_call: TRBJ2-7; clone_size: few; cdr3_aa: CASSFSGAYEQYF; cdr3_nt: TGTGCCAGCAGTTTTTCGGGGGCCTACGAGCAGTACTTC
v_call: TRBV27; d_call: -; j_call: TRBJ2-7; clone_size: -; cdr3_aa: CASSRPRGEQYF; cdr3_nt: TGTGCCAGCAGCCGGCCTCGGGGGGAGCAGTACTTC
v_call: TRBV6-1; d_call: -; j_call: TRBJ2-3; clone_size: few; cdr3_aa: CASTYMLERSDTQYF; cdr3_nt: TGTGCCAGCACCTATATGCTCGAGCGATCAGATACGCAGTATTTT
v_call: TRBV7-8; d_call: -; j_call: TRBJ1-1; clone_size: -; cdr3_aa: CASSEPGLSRAEAFF; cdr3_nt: TGTGCCAGCAGCGAACCGGGACTCTCTAGGGCTGAAGCTTTCTTT
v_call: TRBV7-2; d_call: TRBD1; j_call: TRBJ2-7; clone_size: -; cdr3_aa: CASSRAGTGNYEQYF; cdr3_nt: TGTGCCAGCAGCCGAGCCGGGACAGGTAACTACGAGCAGTACTTC
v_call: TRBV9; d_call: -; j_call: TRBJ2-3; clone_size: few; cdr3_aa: CASSVLADPSTDTQYF; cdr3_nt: TGTGCCAGCAGCGTCTTAGCGGACCCTAGCACAGATACGCAGTATTTT
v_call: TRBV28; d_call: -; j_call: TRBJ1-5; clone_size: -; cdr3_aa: CASTKSGLGPQHF; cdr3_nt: TGTGCCAGCACCAAAAGCGGGTTAGGGCCCCAGCATTTT
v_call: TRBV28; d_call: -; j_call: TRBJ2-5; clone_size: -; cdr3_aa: CASSSPGGLGTQYF; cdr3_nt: TGTGCCAGCAGTTCCCCAGGGGGGTTGGGGACCCAGTACTTC
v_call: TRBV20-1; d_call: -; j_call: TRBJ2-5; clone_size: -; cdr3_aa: CSAKRETQYF; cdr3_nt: TGCAGTGCTAAGAGGGAGACCCAGTACTTC
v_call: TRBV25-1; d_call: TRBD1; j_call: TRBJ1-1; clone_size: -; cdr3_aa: CASSDGTGVLTEAFF; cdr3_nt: TGTGCCAGCAGTGACGGGACAGGGGTTCTCACTGAAGCTTTCTTT
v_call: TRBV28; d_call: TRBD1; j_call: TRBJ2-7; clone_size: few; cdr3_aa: CASSSQGAAYEQYF; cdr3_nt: TGTGCCAGCAGTTCACAGGGGGCGGCCTACGAGCAGTACTTC
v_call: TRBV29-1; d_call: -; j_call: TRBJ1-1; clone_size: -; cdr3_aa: CSAKKGVSNTEAFF; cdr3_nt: TGCAGCGCCAAAAAGGGAGTATCGAACACTGAAGCTTTCTTT
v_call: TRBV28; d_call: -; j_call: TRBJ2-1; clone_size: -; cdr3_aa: CASSLSDSNEQFF; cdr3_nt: TGTGCCAGCAGTTTATCGGACAGTAATGAGCAGTTCTTC
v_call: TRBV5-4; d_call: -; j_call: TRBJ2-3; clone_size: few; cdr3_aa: CASSRENTDTQYF; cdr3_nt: TGTGCCAGCAGCCGGGAAAATACAGATACGCAGTATTTT
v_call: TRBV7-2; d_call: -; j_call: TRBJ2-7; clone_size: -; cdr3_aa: CASSLAVGAKYEQYF; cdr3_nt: TGTGCCAGCAGCTTAGCGGTGGGAGCTAAGTACGAGCAGTACTTC
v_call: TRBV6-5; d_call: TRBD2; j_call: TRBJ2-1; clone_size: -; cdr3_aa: CATAWLAGNNEQFF; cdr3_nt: TGTGCCACCGCATGGCTAGCGGGAAACAATGAGCAGTTCTTC
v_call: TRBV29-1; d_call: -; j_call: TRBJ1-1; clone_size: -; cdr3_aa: CSVVSPGLNTEAFF; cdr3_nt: TGCAGCGTTGTATCCCCGGGCCTGAACACTGAAGCTTTCTTT
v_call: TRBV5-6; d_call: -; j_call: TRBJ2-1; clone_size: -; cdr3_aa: CASSLRQRLYNEQFF; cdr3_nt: TGTGCCAGCAGCCTTAGACAGAGGCTCTACAATGAGCAGTTCTTC
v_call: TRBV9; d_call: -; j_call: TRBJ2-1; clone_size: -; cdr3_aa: CASSLLAWSSYNEQFF; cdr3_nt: TGTGCCAGCAGCCTTCTGGCTTGGAGCTCCTACAATGAGCAGTTCTTC
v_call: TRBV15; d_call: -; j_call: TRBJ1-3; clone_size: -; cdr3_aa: CATRQFSGNTIYF; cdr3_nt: TGTGCCACCCGACAGTTCTCTGGAAACACCATATATTTT